The source of this T cell receptor beta chain is a study of control samples from healthy donors and cancer patients. The method was immunoSEQ multiplex PCR; TCRdb's version includes in-frame clones alone and lacks a portion of them. The sample shows about 59,000 clones, roughly 90% of them seen only once. The CDR3 runs 14 residues. CDR1 is KGHDR, CDR2 SFDVKD, per germline. V was shortened by 7 bases and J by 3 bases, with 14 bases between the two germline ends. Sequencing used PBMCs. The sequence derives from a man aged 35 to 55 with colorectal cancer. J is TRBJ1-1 and V is TRBV24-1, with D uncertain. CDR3 in DNA: TGTGCCACCAGGGGGTCTCCCCCAGACACTGAAGCTTTCTTT. As protein: CATRGSPPDTEAFF.